A selection of T cell receptor beta chains follows, all from one sample in a study of blood T cell repertoires in COVID-19. TCRdb keeps only in-frame clones here, not all; method: immunoSEQ multiplex PCR. The table records around 200,000 clones, roughly four fifths of them present only once. Sequenced material: peripheral blood. These receptors were taken from a middle-aged woman with acute or convalescent COVID-19. Each CDR3 is given with its conserved first and last residue. D genes are given only for firm matches. Size is stated for part of the rows, as once, few or many counts, or as a class when the clone is expanded.

>-|TRBJ2-3|few|TRBV5-1
CASSLGTSRITDTQYF
TGCGCCAGCAGCTTGGGAACTAGCAGGATCACAGATACGCAGTATTTT
>TRBD1|TRBJ1-4|few|TRBV7-9
CASRTTGGVGEKLFF
TGTGCCAGCAGAACTACAGGGGGAGTAGGGGAAAAACTGTTTTTT
>-|TRBJ1-1|-|TRBV27
CASSLFMNTEAFF
TGTGCCAGCAGTTTATTTATGAACACTGAAGCTTTCTTT
>TRBD2|TRBJ2-1|-|TRBV13
CASSFPPSGGGFRNNEQFF
TGTGCCAGCAGCTTTCCCCCTAGCGGGGGGGGGTTTCGGAACAATGAGCAGTTCTTC
>-|TRBJ2-3|-|TRBV27
CASSLKNRYTDTQYF
TGTGCCAGCAGTTTAAAAAACCGCTACACAGATACGCAGTATTTT
>TRBD1|TRBJ2-7|-|TRBV2
CASRDTGGVSYEQYF
TGTGCCAGCAGAGACACAGGGGGCGTCTCCTACGAGCAGTACTTC
>TRBD2|TRBJ2-1|-|TRBV10-3
CAIRAPSGGEQFF
TGTGCCATCAGAGCCCCCTCGGGGGGTGAGCAGTTCTTC
>-|TRBJ2-3|-|TRBV5-4
CASSPSSGRMSTDTQYF
TGTGCCAGCAGCCCTTCGTCTGGCAGAATGAGCACAGATACGCAGTATTTT
>TRBD2|TRBJ2-1|-|TRBV20-1
CSASSPPSSREDNEQFF
TGCAGTGCTAGTTCCCCCCCCTCGTCTCGGGAGGACAATGAGCAGTTCTTC
>-|TRBJ2-1|-|TRBV13
CASRSPTGQQFF
TGTGCCAGCAGATCACCCACAGGGCAGCAGTTCTTC
>TRBD2|TRBJ2-2|-|TRBV4-2
CASSPYQSAGGTTGELFF
TGTGCCAGCAGCCCCTACCAATCAGCGGGGGGGACCACCGGGGAGCTGTTTTTT
>-|TRBJ1-5|-|TRBV2
CASSRGTINQPQHF
TGTGCCAGCAGTAGGGGCACAATCAATCAGCCCCAGCATTTT
>-|TRBJ2-1|-|TRBV6-5
CASSYSGADNEQFF
TGTGCCAGCAGTTACTCTGGGGCGGACAATGAGCAGTTCTTC
>-|TRBJ2-1|-|TRBV18
CASSYGLNSYNEQFF
TGTGCCAGCTCATACGGACTTAACTCCTACAATGAGCAGTTCTTC
>TRBD2|TRBJ2-1|-|TRBV28
CASRSEQAGLNEQFF
TGTGCCAGCAGGTCCGAGCAAGCGGGGTTAAATGAGCAGTTCTTC
>TRBD1|TRBJ2-7|-|TRBV6-5
CASRFRQGSDEQYF
TGTGCCAGCAGGTTCCGACAGGGGAGCGACGAGCAGTACTTC
>-|TRBJ1-6|-|TRBV5-4
CASSFRPLDSPLHF
TGTGCCAGCAGCTTCCGTCCCCTCGATTCACCCCTCCACTTT